Listed below are T cell receptor beta chains from one sample, sequenced in a study of OX40 agonist ivuxolimab in advanced cancers. The assay was immunoSEQ multiplex PCR, and TCRdb's table has in-frame clones only and misses some. Of roughly 98,000 clones in the sample, roughly four fifths were seen once. The material was CD4+ or CD8+ T cells sorted from blood, obtained in a trial of the OX40 agonist ivuxolimab. The receptors stem from an adult with an advanced solid tumor such as melanoma, head and neck, liver or kidney cancer. The CDR3 runs from the conserved cysteine through the conserved F or W. D genes are given only for firm matches. Size is omitted from some rows. Given values are once, few, many or a class for expanded clones.

V gene	J gene	clone size	CDR3 length	D gene	CDR3 protein	CDR3 DNA
TRBV7-6	TRBJ2-1	-	16	TRBD2	CASSLDRLAGVSEQFF	TGTGCCAGCAGCTTAGATCGACTAGCGGGAGTTTCTGAGCAGTTCTTC
TRBV6-6	TRBJ2-2	-	13	-	CASSYFGSGELFF	TGTGCCAGCAGTTACTTCGGGTCCGGGGAGCTGTTTTTT
TRBV7-2	TRBJ1-5	-	15	TRBD1	CASSSAGGLNQPQHF	TGTGCCAGCAGCTCCGCAGGGGGCCTCAATCAGCCCCAGCATTTT
TRBV6-5	TRBJ2-1	-	13	-	CASRGQGTREQFF	TGTGCCAGCAGGGGGCAGGGCACCCGAGAGCAGTTCTTC
TRBV2	TRBJ2-6	-	17	-	CASSVEGLFTGANVLTF	TGTGCCAGCAGTGTGGAGGGGCTTTTTACTGGGGCCAACGTCCTGACTTTC
TRBV11-2	TRBJ1-2	-	12	-	CASSLLADGYTF	TGTGCCAGCAGCTTATTGGCAGATGGCTACACCTTC
TRBV7-9	TRBJ1-1	once	15	TRBD1	CASSFRVTGGTEAFF	TGTGCCAGCAGCTTCAGGGTTACAGGGGGCACTGAAGCTTTCTTT
TRBV7-3	TRBJ1-1	-	13	-	CASSLAGQTEAFF	TGTGCCAGCAGCCTTGCAGGGCAAACTGAAGCTTTCTTT
TRBV2	TRBJ2-4	-	12	-	CASIQRGDIQYF	TGTGCCAGCATCCAACGTGGGGACATTCAGTACTTC
TRBV27	TRBJ2-5	-	18	TRBD1	CASRLRMGTGMRQETQYF	TGTGCCAGCAGACTACGCATGGGGACAGGCATGCGGCAAGAGACCCAGTACTTC
TRBV4-2	TRBJ2-4	-	16	TRBD1	CASSQDPGQAENIQYF	TGTGCCAGCAGCCAAGACCCCGGACAGGCTGAAAACATTCAGTACTTC
TRBV6-4	TRBJ2-7	-	16	TRBD2	CASRPGPGLAVFEQYF	TGTGCCAGCAGGCCCGGTCCGGGACTAGCGGTTTTCGAGCAGTACTTC
TRBV6-6	TRBJ1-3	-	15	TRBD1	CASSHGQAIGNTIYF	TGTGCCAGCAGCCACGGACAGGCTATAGGAAACACCATATATTTT
TRBV12-5	TRBJ2-7	-	13	-	CASGLSTAYEQYF	TGTGCTAGTGGTTTGAGCACTGCCTACGAGCAGTACTTC
TRBV5-6	TRBJ2-5	-	15	TRBD2	CASSRTSGGQETQYF	TGTGCCAGCAGCCGGACTAGCGGGGGCCAAGAGACCCAGTACTTC
TRBV7-2	TRBJ2-2	-	15	-	CASSSRVLNTGELFF	TGTGCCAGCAGCTCCCGGGTCCTGAACACCGGGGAGCTGTTTTTT
TRBV19	TRBJ1-1	-	14	-	CASSIERGGTEAFF	TGTGCCAGTAGTATAGAAAGGGGAGGCACTGAAGCTTTCTTT
TRBV5-4	TRBJ2-7	-	16	TRBD2	CASSLASGRPSYEQYF	TGTGCCAGCAGCCTGGCTAGCGGGAGGCCCTCCTACGAGCAGTACTTC
TRBV6-1	TRBJ1-4	-	16	-	CASSEAPRFTNEKLFF	TGTGCCAGCAGTGAAGCCCCCCGATTCACTAATGAAAAACTGTTTTTT
TRBV2	TRBJ2-4	few	16	-	CASSEYTSRAKNIQYF	TGTGCCAGCAGTGAGTATACTAGCAGAGCCAAAAACATTCAGTACTTC
TRBV4-3	TRBJ1-2	-	14	TRBD1	CASSSGDSDYGYTF	TGCGCCAGCAGCTCCGGGGACAGCGATTATGGCTACACCTTC
TRBV30	TRBJ1-6	-	12	-	CAWTGANSPLHF	TGTGCCTGGACGGGAGCGAATTCACCCCTCCACTTT
TRBV18	TRBJ2-1	-	15	-	CASSPPDSSYNEQFF	TGTGCCAGCTCACCACCCGACAGCTCCTACAATGAGCAGTTCTTC
TRBV10-1	TRBJ2-7	few	16	TRBD2	CASSERPGTSSYEQYF	TGCGCCAGCAGTGAACGACCCGGGACTAGCTCCTACGAGCAGTACTTC
TRBV18	TRBJ2-6	-	18	TRBD1	CASSPPAQGAGGANVLTF	TGTGCCAGCTCACCACCGGCCCAGGGGGCTGGTGGGGCCAACGTCCTGACTTTC
TRBV19	TRBJ1-3	-	16	TRBD1	CASTLRMTGAGNTIYF	TGTGCCAGTACCTTACGAATGACAGGGGCTGGAAACACCATATATTTT
TRBV21-1	TRBJ2-4	once	13	-	CASTQGGRNIQYF	TGTGCCAGCACCCAGGGGGGGAGGAACATTCAGTACTTC
TRBV7-2	TRBJ2-2	-	18	-	CASSIGKKTGVGTGELFF	TGTGCCAGCAGCATAGGAAAGAAGACAGGCGTGGGCACCGGGGAGCTGTTTTTT
TRBV7-2	TRBJ1-5	medium-sized	18	-	CASSSSGLLGAPPQPQHF	TGTGCCAGCAGCTCCAGTGGCCTCTTGGGGGCGCCGCCTCAGCCCCAGCATTTT
TRBV6-5	TRBJ1-2	-	12	-	CASSSRGRGYTF	TGTGCCAGCAGCTCCCGCGGCAGGGGCTACACCTTC
TRBV9	TRBJ1-6	-	14	-	CASSVGISNSPLHF	TGTGCCAGCAGCGTAGGAATCTCCAATTCACCCCTCCACTTT
TRBV19	TRBJ2-5	-	13	-	CASSIPQQETQYF	TGTGCCAGTAGTATACCACAGCAAGAGACCCAGTACTTC
TRBV7-3	TRBJ1-1	-	13	-	CASSLTGNTEAFF	TGTGCCAGCAGCTTAACGGGGAACACTGAAGCTTTCTTT
TRBV28	TRBJ1-4	-	15	TRBD1	CASSQTGATNEKLFF	TGTGCCAGCAGCCAGACAGGGGCGACTAATGAAAAACTGTTTTTT
TRBV11-2	TRBJ2-1	-	14	-	CASSQGTANNEQFF	TGTGCCAGCAGCCAAGGGACTGCAAACAATGAGCAGTTCTTC
TRBV11-2	TRBJ1-1	-	13	-	CASSLARLGEAFF	TGTGCCAGCAGCTTAGCGAGATTGGGGGAAGCTTTCTTT
TRBV9	TRBJ1-1	-	14	-	CASSAGQLNTEAFF	TGTGCCAGCAGCGCCGGACAGTTGAACACTGAAGCTTTCTTT
TRBV6-5	TRBJ2-2	-	15	TRBD1	CASTKGQGHTGELFF	TGTGCCAGCACTAAAGGACAGGGACACACCGGGGAGCTGTTTTTT
TRBV7-2	TRBJ2-5	-	15	TRBD2	CASSFGLAAKETQYF	TGTGCCAGCAGCTTCGGACTAGCGGCGAAAGAGACCCAGTACTTC
TRBV4-2	TRBJ2-2	-	20	TRBD2	CASSQDTTRGGAWNTGELFF	TGTGCCAGCAGCCAAGATACGACTCGCGGGGGGGCCTGGAACACCGGGGAGCTGTTTTTT
TRBV4-1	TRBJ1-4	once	15	TRBD1	CASSEGGQFNEKLFF	TGCGCCAGCAGCGAAGGGGGACAGTTCAATGAAAAACTGTTTTTT
TRBV19	TRBJ2-1	-	14	-	CASSISQGGGEQFF	TGTGCCAGTAGTATCAGCCAGGGGGGAGGGGAGCAGTTCTTC